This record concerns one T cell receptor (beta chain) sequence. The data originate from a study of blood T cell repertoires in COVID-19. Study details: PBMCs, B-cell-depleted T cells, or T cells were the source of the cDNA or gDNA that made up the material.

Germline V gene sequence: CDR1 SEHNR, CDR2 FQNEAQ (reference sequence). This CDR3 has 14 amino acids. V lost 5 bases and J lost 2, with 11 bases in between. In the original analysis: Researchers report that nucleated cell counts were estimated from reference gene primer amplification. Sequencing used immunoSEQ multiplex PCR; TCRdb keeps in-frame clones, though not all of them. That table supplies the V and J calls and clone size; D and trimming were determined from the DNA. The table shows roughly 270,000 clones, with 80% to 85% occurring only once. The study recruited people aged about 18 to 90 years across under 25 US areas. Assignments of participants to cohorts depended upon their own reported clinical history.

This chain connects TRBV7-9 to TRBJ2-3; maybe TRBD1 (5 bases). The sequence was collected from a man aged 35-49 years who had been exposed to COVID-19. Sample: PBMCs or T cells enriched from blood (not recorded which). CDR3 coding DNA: TGTGCCAGCAGCCCAAGGGGCTTCACAGATACGCAGTATTTT. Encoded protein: CASSPRGFTDTQYF.